The 24 T cell receptor beta chains below were found in one sample sequenced in a study of T cell repertoires in cytomegalovirus infection. TCRdb analysed the reads with MiXCR anew, one entry per CDR3 protein. The table lists about 240,000 distinct CDR3 sequences, about 12% of them singletons, with 1.6% in the top ten. The sequencing input was PBMCs. These TCRs come from a human donor in good health (CMV status not recorded). Some clones in this sample may be carry-over from other donors' samples.

The chain employs TRBV11-2 and TRBJ1-5; D gene ambiguous. With 2 bases removed from V and 7 bases from J, the gap between germline ends came to 15 bases. The CDR3 is 15 amino acids. The germline V gene has CDR1 SGHAT and CDR2 FQNNGV. The CDR3 bases are TGTGCCAGCAGCTTAAGCAATGGATTTGAACAGCCCCAGCATTTT. Its translation is CASSLSNGFEQPQHF. Full variable domain (outside the CDR3, taken from reference TRBV11-2 and TRBJ1-5): EAGVAQSPRYKIIEKRQSVAFWCNPISGHATLYWYQQILGQGPKLLIQFQNNGVVDDSQLPKDRFSAERLKGVDSTLKIQPAKLEDSAVYLCASSLSNGFEQPQHFGDGTRLSIL.

This clonotype appeared many times. The CDR3 coding sequence is TGTGCCAGCAGTTACTGGGGGACTAGCGGCTACGAGCAGTACTTC. Encoded protein: CASSYWGTSGYEQYF. This chain joins TRBV6-5 and TRBJ2-7; 11 bases fit TRBD2. The CDR3 totals 15 residues. CDR1 is MNHEY and CDR2 is SVGAGI in the germline V gene. The V gene end was trimmed by 1 base and the J gene end by 3 bases; junction bases not matched to a gene: 2.

This sequence joins TRBV12-3 or TRBV12-4 and TRBJ1-2, with D perhaps matching TRBD1 (6 bases). Trimming stripped 4 bases from V and 7 bases from J, with 10 bases between. The CDR3 has 12 residues. Here the CDR3 reads CASSSQGSGYTF. The CDR3 DNA sequence: TGTGCCAGCAGTTCACAGGGTAGTGGCTACACCTTC.

This clonotype was seen at least ten times. The chain combines TRBV19 with TRBJ2-1; D is possibly TRBD2 (5 bases). Between the trimmed V and J ends, which lost 1 base and 7 bases, there was a span of 14 bases. Germline V gene lookup returns CDR1 LNHDA and CDR2 SQIVND (reference sequence). The CDR3 spans 15 residues. This CDR3 reads CASSIATAVQNEQFF. CDR3 bases: TGTGCCAGTAGTATAGCAACAGCGGTACAGAATGAGCAGTTCTTC.

This clonotype was seen ten or more times. This rearrangement joins TRBV11-3 to TRBJ2-1; D is unclear. Germline CDR1 is SGHNT and CDR2 is YENEEA. This CDR3 comprises 14 residues. Deletions cut 5 bases from V and 7 bases from J, with 15 bases between. The CDR3 DNA follows: TGTGCCAGCAGCCTAACCTCCAACTGGAATGAGCAGTTCTTC. This sequence encodes CASSLTSNWNEQFF.

To note about this clonotype: A much larger clone lies one base from this, so it may be a read error. This rearrangement joins TRBV19 to TRBJ1-4, with a possible D match to TRBD1 (6 bases). The CDR3 covers 14 residues. The germline V and J ends were trimmed by 6 bases and 0 bases, with 8 bases remaining between them. CDR1 is LNHDA and CDR2 is SQIVND in the germline V gene (reference sequence). The CDR3 coding sequence is TGTGCCAGTAGACAGGGCGCAACTAATGAAAAACTGTTTTTT. This gives the protein CASRQGATNEKLFF.

The V gene is TRBV6-6, the J gene TRBJ1-2; 7 nucleotides match TRBD1. Trimming cost V 0 bases and J 8 bases; bases outside gene matches: 15. The germline V gene has CDR1 MNHNY and CDR2 SVGAGI (reference sequence). The CDR3 extends over 17 amino acids. The CDR3 here is CASSYSSGRGGASGYTF. CDR3 nucleotide sequence: TGTGCCAGCAGTTACTCGTCGGGGAGAGGGGGCGCATCCGGCTACACCTTC.

Many counts were recorded for this clonotype. The chain is built from TRBV7-9 and TRBJ2-7; a weak D match, TRBD2 (5 bases). V gave up 6 bases and J gave up 2 bases, with 14 bases separating them. The CDR3 contains 14 residues. Germline V gives CDR1 SEHNR, CDR2 FQNEAQ (reference sequence). CDR3 protein: CASSLGTTTYEQYF. In nucleotides, the CDR3 is TGTGCCAGCAGTCTGGGTACGACTACCTACGAGCAGTACTTC.

This clonotype was found many times. CDR3 nucleotide sequence: TGTGCCAGCAGCCACAGGACAGGGGGCGACACTGAAGCTTTCTTT. This codes for CASSHRTGGDTEAFF. The chain employs TRBV7-2 and TRBJ1-1; the match to TRBD1 covers 11 bases. This CDR3 region has 15 residues. V lost 5 bases and J lost 3; bases outside the gene matches: 5. Per germline, CDR1 SGHTA and CDR2 FQGNSA.

The chain combines TRBV20-1 with TRBJ1-1; 7 nucleotides align to TRBD1. The CDR3 runs to 15 residues. The germline V gene has CDR1 DFQATT and CDR2 SNEGSKA (reference sequence). With 0 bases clipped from V and 4 bases from J, the junction kept 8 bases outside the gene matches. The CDR3 loop reads CSARDPARGTTEAFF. Here the CDR3 DNA reads TGCAGTGCTAGAGATCCTGCCAGGGGGACCACTGAAGCTTTCTTT.

This clonotype was counted between two and nine times. The V call is TRBV19, the J call TRBJ1-3, with a possible D match to TRBD1 (5 bases). Germline CDR1 and CDR2: LNHDA and SQIVND (reference sequence). This CDR3 has 14 residues. Trimming pared 8 bases from V and 0 bases from J, leaving 11 bases between. CDR3: CASLDRGSGNTIYF. CDR3 bases: TGTGCCAGTCTTGACAGAGGCTCTGGAAACACCATATATTTT.

The J gene is TRBJ1-6, the V gene TRBV5-1; D is ambiguous. This CDR3 contains 16 residues. The germline gives CDR1 SGHRS, CDR2 YFSETQ. V was pared by 3 bases and J by 10 bases, with 20 bases between. This CDR3 is CASSSGGGLPVSPLHF. The CDR3 region has the DNA TGCGCCAGCAGCTCAGGAGGTGGACTCCCAGTATCACCCCTCCACTTT.

This clonotype was recorded many times. The rearrangement joins TRBV7-9 to TRBJ1-6; TRBD1 aligns across 7 bases. V dropped 4 bases and J dropped 9; count of bases not matched to a gene: 9. Germline V gene sequence: CDR1 SEHNR, CDR2 FQNEAQ (reference sequence). The CDR3 is made up of 15 amino acids. CDR3 sequence reads: CASSSIQGQGSPLHF. Here the CDR3 DNA reads TGTGCCAGCAGCTCGATACAGGGGCAAGGTTCACCCCTCCACTTT.

In this sample, this clonotype turned up many times. The chain is built from TRBV7-2 and TRBJ2-5; D may match TRBD1 or TRBD2 (6 bases each). Trimming took 5 bases from V and 5 from J, leaving 18 bases between them. The germline V gene has CDR1 SGHTA and CDR2 FQGNSA. The CDR3 has 15 amino acids. In DNA form, the CDR3 reads TGTGCCAGCAGCCTCCTGGGGGGCGATACGGAGACCCAGTACTTC. This sequence encodes CASSLLGGDTETQYF.

The genes are TRBV6-5 and TRBJ1-2; 7 bases are shared with TRBD1. Germline V gene data show CDR1 as MNHEY and CDR2 as SVGAGI. The ends lost 2 bases at V and 8 bases at J; junction bases unmatched: 8. CDR3 size: 14 residues. The CDR3: CASSYIGTASGYTF. CDR3 DNA: TGTGCCAGCAGTTACATCGGGACAGCAAGCGGCTACACCTTC.

This clonotype was counted at least ten times. This chain uses TRBV7-2 with TRBJ2-3, with D unclear. The CDR3 is made up of 15 amino acids. V lost 5 bases to trimming and J lost 2 bases, with 14 bases between them. Germline V lookup: CDR1 SGHTA, CDR2 FQGNSA. As DNA, the CDR3 is TGTGCCAGCAGCCTCGACCAAACAAACACAGATACGCAGTATTTT. Protein product: CASSLDQTNTDTQYF.

This clonotype was observed at least ten times. J is TRBJ2-1 and V is TRBV12-3 or TRBV12-4; D is unresolved. Between the trimmed V and J ends, which lost 8 bases and 6 bases, there was a span of 11 bases. This CDR3 is built from 12 residues. The CDR3 loop reads CASQGSTNEQFF. Written as DNA, the CDR3 is TGTGCCAGCCAAGGCTCCACCAATGAGCAGTTCTTC.

This clonotype was observed many times. V usage is TRBV20-1 and J usage is TRBJ1-4; D remains unclear. This CDR3 region has 14 residues. From germline, CDR1 is DFQATT and CDR2 SNEGSKA (reference sequence). Trimming pared 2 bases from V and 4 bases from J, leaving 11 bases between. CDR3: CSARPLRDNEKLFF. For the CDR3, the DNA is TGCAGTGCTAGACCCCTTAGAGATAATGAAAAACTGTTTTTT.

This clonotype occurred many times. V usage is TRBV29-1 and J usage is TRBJ2-1; D possibly corresponds to TRBD2 (5 bases). Germline V lookup: CDR1 SQVTM, CDR2 ANQGSEA. The germline V and J ends were trimmed by 6 bases and 14 bases, with 17 bases remaining between them. The CDR3 spans 11 residues. The DNA of the CDR3 is TGCAGCGTCACCCAAGGAGGATATAAGTTCTTC. Its protein is CSVTQGGYKFF.

In its sample, this clonotype was seen many times. This chain uses TRBV11-2 with TRBJ1-1; the D is unclear. The V end was cut by 3 bases, the J end by 1 base, with 6 bases between. CDR3 length: 13 residues. The germline gives CDR1 SGHAT, CDR2 FQNNGV. The CDR3 region is CASSFERNTEAFF. CDR3 nucleotide sequence: TGTGCCAGCAGCTTTGAAAGGAACACTGAAGCTTTCTTT.

The chain is built from TRBV3-1 and TRBJ1-2; D gene unclear. V lost 0 bases and J lost 0, with 14 bases in between. Germline V gene data show CDR1 as LGHDT and CDR2 as YNNKEL (reference sequence). CDR3 size: 17 residues. Here the CDR3 reads CASSQDLVAAPNYGYTF. As DNA, the CDR3 is TGTGCCAGCAGCCAAGATCTTGTGGCGGCACCTAACTATGGCTACACCTTC.

The V and J genes are TRBV19 and TRBJ2-3, with a possible D match to TRBD2 (5 bases). Between the trimmed V and J ends, which lost 8 bases and 2 bases, there was a span of 17 bases. Germline V CDR1 and CDR2: LNHDA, SQIVND (reference sequence). The length of the CDR3 is 15 residues. CDR3: CASREGGRTTDTQYF. The CDR3 region has the DNA TGTGCCAGTCGCGAAGGAGGCAGGACCACAGATACGCAGTATTTT.

The chain is built from TRBV29-1 and TRBJ2-7; D is unresolved. The CDR3 is 13 amino acids. CDR1 SQVTM and CDR2 ANQGSEA come from the germline V gene. V shed 5 bases and J shed 5 bases, with 16 bases lying between them. Written as DNA, the CDR3 is TGCAGCGTTAGAAGGACGGTGAGCGACGAGCAGTACTTC. Translation: CSVRRTVSDEQYF.

This clonotype was detected ten times or more. The chain has TRBV7-2 and TRBJ1-6; no firm D call. Germline V gives CDR1 SGHTA, CDR2 FQGNSA. This CDR3 region has 14 residues. Trimming cost V 1 base and J 10 bases, with 11 bases left between them. CDR3 region: CASSLEVRYSPLHF. The CDR3 region has the DNA TGTGCCAGCAGCTTAGAGGTCAGATACTCACCCCTCCACTTT. Full variable domain (rest looked up from reference TRBV7-2 and TRBJ1-6): GAGVSQSPSNKVTEKGKDVELRCDPISGHTALYWYRQSLGQGLEFLIYFQGNSAPDKSGLPSDRFSAERTGGSVSTLTIQRTQQEDSAVYLCASSLEVRYSPLHFGNGTRLTVT.